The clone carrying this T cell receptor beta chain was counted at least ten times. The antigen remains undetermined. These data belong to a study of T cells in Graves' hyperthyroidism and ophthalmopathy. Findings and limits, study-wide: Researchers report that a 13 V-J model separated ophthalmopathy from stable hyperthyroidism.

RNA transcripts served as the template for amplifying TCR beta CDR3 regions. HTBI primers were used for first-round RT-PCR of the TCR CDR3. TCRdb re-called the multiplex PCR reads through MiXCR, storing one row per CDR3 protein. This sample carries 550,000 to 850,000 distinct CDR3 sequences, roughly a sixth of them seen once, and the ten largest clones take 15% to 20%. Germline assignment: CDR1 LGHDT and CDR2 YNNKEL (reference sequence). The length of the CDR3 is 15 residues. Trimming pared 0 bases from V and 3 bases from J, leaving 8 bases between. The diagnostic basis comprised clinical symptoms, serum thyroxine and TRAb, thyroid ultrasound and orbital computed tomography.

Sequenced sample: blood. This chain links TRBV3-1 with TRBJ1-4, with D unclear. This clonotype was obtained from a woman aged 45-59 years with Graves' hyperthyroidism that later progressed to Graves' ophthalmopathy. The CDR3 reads CASSQDLRANEKLFF. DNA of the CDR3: TGTGCCAGCAGCCAAGATTTGAGGGCTAATGAAAAACTGTTTTTT.